These 5 T cell receptor beta chains share one sample of origin, sequenced in a study of T cell responses to AZD1222 COVID-19 vaccine. Assay used: immunoSEQ multiplex PCR; TCRdb lists only in-frame clones, some missing. The repertoire holds 130,000 or so clones, with 92% as singletons. The sample was peripheral blood, taken on day 0 of AZD1222 vaccination. These receptors all stem from an adult in good health.

This chain uses TRBV27 with TRBJ1-2; no clear D gene. The CDR3 is 15 residues long. Trimming cost V 5 bases and J 4 bases, with 17 bases left between them. CDR1 MNHEY and CDR2 SMNVEV come from the germline V gene (reference sequence). The chain's CDR3 is CASSVNSGLFYGYTF. In DNA, the CDR3 is TGTGCCAGCAGTGTGAACAGCGGTTTATTCTATGGCTACACCTTC.

In this sample, this clone turned up once. V is TRBV19 and J is TRBJ2-1; 8 bases are shared with TRBD2. J lost 9 bases, V lost 5 bases, and 15 bases had no gene match. Germline V gene lookup returns CDR1 LNHDA and CDR2 SQIVND (reference sequence). The CDR3 sequence is 16 residues long. The CDR3 sequence: CASSLRVAGGSGEQFF. CDR3 bases: TGTGCCAGTAGTCTCCGAGTTGCGGGGGGTTCAGGTGAGCAGTTCTTC.

The CDR3: CASRRYYGYTF. The CDR3 DNA reads as TGTGCCAGCAGACGATACTATGGCTACACCTTC. V is TRBV6-5 and J is TRBJ1-2; D not resolved. The germline V and J ends were trimmed by 6 bases and 3 bases, with 5 bases remaining between them. The CDR3 totals 11 residues. Germline CDR1 reads MNHEY; CDR2 reads SVGAGI.

The rearrangement joins TRBV2 to TRBJ2-2; D remains unclear. The CDR3 has 13 residues. The V gene's germline CDR1 is SNHLY and CDR2 FYNNEI. The V gene lost 5 bases and the J gene lost 1 base, with 5 bases spanning the gap. CDR3 protein: CASSRENTGELFF. DNA of the CDR3: TGTGCCAGCAGTAGAGAGAACACCGGGGAGCTGTTTTTT. The whole variable domain, filled in from reference TRBV2 and TRBJ2-2, reads EPEVTQTPSHQVTQMGQEVILRCVPISNHLYFYWYRQILGQKVEFLVSFYNNEISEKSEIFDDQFSVERPDGSNFTLKIRSTKLEDSAMYFCASSRENTGELFFGEGSRLTVL.

This clone was seen only once. V usage is TRBV6-5 and J usage is TRBJ2-4; weak D call: TRBD1 (6 bases). The CDR3 is made up of 15 amino acids. V was shortened by 4 bases and J by 1 base, with 11 bases between the two germline ends. Germline V gene sequence: CDR1 MNHEY, CDR2 SVGAGI. This CDR3 is CASSSQGEAKNIQYF. The CDR3 DNA follows: TGTGCCAGCAGTTCACAGGGAGAGGCCAAAAACATTCAGTACTTC.